The 7 T cell receptor beta chains below all came from one sample that was sequenced in a study of blood T cell repertoires in COVID-19. This table comes from immunoSEQ multiplex PCR, and its TCRdb copy is limited to in-frame clones, with some not included. The repertoire holds under 250,000 clones, with about nine tenths as singletons. The sequencing input was peripheral blood. All receptors derive from a man in his 60s who had recovered from COVID-19.

The CDR3 DNA reads TGTGCCAGCATCCCCCGGGGAGGAGGTACCGGGGAGCTGTTTTTT. As protein: CASIPRGGGTGELFF. The V and J genes are TRBV27 and TRBJ2-2, with D possibly matching TRBD2 (6 bases). This CDR3 contains 15 residues. The V and J ends lost 7 bases and 5 bases respectively, with 17 bases between them. Germline V gene sequence: CDR1 MNHEY, CDR2 SMNVEV (reference sequence).

V is TRBV19 and J is TRBJ1-1; 8 nucleotides match TRBD1. V was clipped by 2 bases and J by 6 bases; unmatched bases: 5. Germline V CDR1 and CDR2: LNHDA, SQIVND (reference sequence). CDR3 length: 14 amino acids. CDR3 sequence: CASSIPGGWAEAFF. The CDR3 DNA is TGTGCCAGTAGTATACCAGGGGGCTGGGCTGAAGCTTTCTTT.

The chain is built from TRBV28 and TRBJ2-7; 8 nucleotides line up with TRBD1. CDR3 length: 12 residues. Germline V gene sequence: CDR1 MDHEN, CDR2 SYDVKM. Trimming at V came to 1 base and at J to 9 bases, leaving 2 bases not matched to a gene. The CDR3 nucleotides are TGTGCCAGCAGTTTATCCACAGGGGGGCAGTACTTC. Translated, it gives CASSLSTGGQYF.

The gene calls are TRBV5-4 and TRBJ2-6; D unresolved. Germline CDR1 is SGHNT and CDR2 is YYREEE (reference sequence). This CDR3 has 14 residues. V was shortened by 0 bases and J by 2 bases, with 3 bases between the two germline ends. The CDR3 DNA follows: TGTGCCAGCAGCTTGGATACTGGGGCCAACGTCCTGACTTTC. Protein sequence: CASSLDTGANVLTF.

The chain employs TRBV15 and TRBJ2-3; 9 bases agree with TRBD2. Germline values: CDR1 LNHNV, CDR2 YYDKDF (reference sequence). The CDR3 contains 18 residues. The V segment lost 0 bases and the J segment 0 bases; nucleotides outside the gene matches: 7. CDR3 sequence (DNA): TGTGCCACCAGCAGAGATCGGCTAGCGGGAAAGAGCACAGATACGCAGTATTTT. Amino acids: CATSRDRLAGKSTDTQYF. Full variable domain (outside the CDR3, taken from reference TRBV15 and TRBJ2-3): DAMVIQNPRYQVTQFGKPVTLSCSQTLNHNVMYWYQQKSSQAPKLLFHYYDKDFNNEADTPDNFQSRRPNTSFCFLDIRSPGLGDTAMYLCATSRDRLAGKSTDTQYFGPGTRLTVL.

This chain connects TRBV27 to TRBJ1-6, with TRBD1 matching over 8 bases. Germline CDR1 MNHEY, CDR2 SMNVEV (reference sequence). V shed 2 bases and J 1 base; nucleotides not matched to a gene: 1. The CDR3 covers 16 residues. CDR3 sequence (DNA): TGTGCCAGCAGTTTAGACAGGGGTTCCTATAATTCACCCCTCCACTTT. Its protein is CASSLDRGSYNSPLHF.

This chain uses TRBV18 with TRBJ2-7; maybe TRBD2 (5 bases). The CDR3 totals 14 residues. V dropped 3 bases and J dropped 2 bases, with 11 bases sitting between them. CDR1 is KGHSH, CDR2 LQKENI, per germline. CDR3 protein: CASSPGRGAYEQYF. CDR3 sequence (DNA): TGTGCCAGCTCACCTGGTCGGGGTGCCTACGAGCAGTACTTC.